This is a list of T cell receptor beta chains from one sample in a study of blood T cell repertoires in COVID-19. The data were produced by immunoSEQ multiplex PCR, yet TCRdb's version contains in-frame clones alone and is incomplete. The table records 75,000 to 95,000 clones, 90% to 95% of them present only once. The sequenced sample consisted of peripheral blood. The receptors stem from a man aged 55 to 69 with acute or convalescent COVID-19. The CDR3 runs from the conserved cysteine through the conserved F or W. The order of the fields is D gene, J gene, V gene, clone size, CDR3 protein, CDR3 DNA. A D gene is named only where the DNA matches it firmly. Size values are once, few and many counts, or a class for expanded clones, and some rows have none.

d_call: NA
j_call: TRBJ1-3
v_call: TRBV28
clone_size: NA
cdr3_aa: CASSLSGASGNTIYF
cdr3_nt: TGTGCCAGCAGTTTATCCGGAGCCTCTGGAAACACCATATATTTT

d_call: TRBD1
j_call: TRBJ1-4
v_call: TRBV12-3/TRBV12-4
clone_size: NA
cdr3_aa: CASSGTGIEKLFF
cdr3_nt: TGTGCCAGCAGTGGGACAGGGATTGAAAAACTGTTTTTT

d_call: TRBD2
j_call: TRBJ2-3
v_call: TRBV19
clone_size: NA
cdr3_aa: CATNPREGLGDTQYF
cdr3_nt: TGTGCCACCAATCCACGGGAGGGCCTGGGAGATACGCAGTATTTT

d_call: TRBD1
j_call: TRBJ2-7
v_call: TRBV7-6
clone_size: NA
cdr3_aa: CASSSAGTGLSYEQYF
cdr3_nt: TGTGCCAGCAGCTCCGCCGGGACAGGGTTAAGCTACGAGCAGTACTTC

d_call: NA
j_call: TRBJ1-3
v_call: TRBV9
clone_size: NA
cdr3_aa: CASSVDGSSGNTIYF
cdr3_nt: TGTGCCAGCAGCGTAGATGGGAGCTCTGGAAACACCATATATTTT

d_call: TRBD1
j_call: TRBJ1-3
v_call: TRBV18
clone_size: once
cdr3_aa: CASSRGTESSGNTIYF
cdr3_nt: TGTGCCAGCTCACGAGGGACAGAAAGCTCTGGAAACACCATATATTTT

d_call: TRBD2
j_call: TRBJ2-3
v_call: TRBV3-1/TRBV3-2
clone_size: NA
cdr3_aa: CASSDGLAGADTQYF
cdr3_nt: TGTGCCAGCAGCGATGGACTAGCGGGAGCAGATACGCAGTATTTT

d_call: NA
j_call: TRBJ1-1
v_call: TRBV19
clone_size: once
cdr3_aa: CASSTTGLGEAFF
cdr3_nt: TGTGCCAGTAGTACGACAGGACTGGGTGAAGCTTTCTTT

d_call: TRBD2
j_call: TRBJ2-2
v_call: TRBV7-8
clone_size: NA
cdr3_aa: CASSLTSGSLSGELFF
cdr3_nt: TGTGCCAGCAGCTTGACTAGCGGGAGTTTATCCGGGGAGCTGTTTTTT

d_call: TRBD2
j_call: TRBJ2-3
v_call: TRBV10-1
clone_size: once
cdr3_aa: CASSETSGRTDTQYF
cdr3_nt: TGCGCCAGCAGTGAGACTAGCGGGAGAACAGATACGCAGTATTTT

d_call: TRBD1
j_call: TRBJ2-2
v_call: TRBV23-1
clone_size: NA
cdr3_aa: CASSPGQNYTGELFF
cdr3_nt: TGCGCCAGCAGTCCGGGACAGAACTACACCGGGGAGCTGTTTTTT

d_call: NA
j_call: TRBJ2-3
v_call: TRBV3-1/TRBV3-2
clone_size: NA
cdr3_aa: CASSHTNEADTQYF
cdr3_nt: TGTGCCAGCAGCCATACTAACGAGGCAGATACGCAGTATTTT

d_call: TRBD1
j_call: TRBJ1-4
v_call: TRBV12-3/TRBV12-4
clone_size: NA
cdr3_aa: CASSADRDKLFF
cdr3_nt: TGTGCCAGCAGTGCTGACAGGGACAAACTGTTTTTT

d_call: NA
j_call: TRBJ1-2
v_call: TRBV19
clone_size: NA
cdr3_aa: CASSMNRAILYGYTF
cdr3_nt: TGTGCCAGTAGTATGAACAGGGCAATCCTCTATGGCTACACCTTC

d_call: NA
j_call: TRBJ2-6
v_call: TRBV7-9
clone_size: NA
cdr3_aa: CASSSTYLSGANVLTF
cdr3_nt: TGTGCCAGCAGCTCCACCTACCTATCTGGGGCCAACGTCCTGACTTTC

d_call: NA
j_call: TRBJ2-7
v_call: TRBV21-1
clone_size: NA
cdr3_aa: CASGSGRAAYEQYF
cdr3_nt: TGTGCCAGCGGGAGCGGGAGGGCCGCGTACGAGCAGTACTTC

d_call: TRBD1
j_call: TRBJ2-7
v_call: TRBV4-3
clone_size: NA
cdr3_aa: CASSDGQGREQYF
cdr3_nt: TGCGCCAGCAGCGACGGACAGGGACGCGAGCAGTACTTC

d_call: NA
j_call: TRBJ2-2
v_call: TRBV11-3
clone_size: NA
cdr3_aa: CASSLGGGTGELFF
cdr3_nt: TGTGCCAGCAGCTTAGGGGGAGGCACCGGGGAGCTGTTTTTT

d_call: NA
j_call: TRBJ2-2
v_call: TRBV24-1
clone_size: NA
cdr3_aa: CATRPGGTGELFF
cdr3_nt: TGTGCCACCAGGCCAGGGGGGACCGGGGAGCTGTTTTTT

d_call: TRBD1
j_call: TRBJ1-1
v_call: TRBV7-3
clone_size: NA
cdr3_aa: CASSFDRVSTEAFF
cdr3_nt: TGTGCCAGCAGCTTTGACAGGGTGAGCACTGAAGCTTTCTTT

d_call: NA
j_call: TRBJ1-1
v_call: TRBV6-2/TRBV6-3
clone_size: NA
cdr3_aa: CASSSPGGAGTEAFF
cdr3_nt: TGTGCCAGCAGTAGCCCGGGGGGCGCAGGGACTGAAGCTTTCTTT

d_call: NA
j_call: TRBJ1-3
v_call: TRBV7-2
clone_size: NA
cdr3_aa: CASSFHRSSSGNTIYF
cdr3_nt: TGTGCCAGCAGCTTCCATAGATCGAGCTCTGGAAACACCATATATTTT

d_call: NA
j_call: TRBJ2-7
v_call: TRBV3-1/TRBV3-2
clone_size: NA
cdr3_aa: CASSQGRDSYEQYF
cdr3_nt: TGTGCCAGCAGCCAAGGGCGGGACTCCTACGAGCAGTACTTC

d_call: TRBD2
j_call: TRBJ2-7
v_call: TRBV7-2
clone_size: NA
cdr3_aa: CASRPGLAEAYEQYF
cdr3_nt: TGTGCCAGCAGACCAGGACTAGCGGAGGCCTACGAGCAGTACTTC

d_call: NA
j_call: TRBJ2-5
v_call: TRBV6-2/TRBV6-3
clone_size: NA
cdr3_aa: CASTPGGGSPETQYF
cdr3_nt: TGTGCCAGCACCCCCGGTGGGGGCTCCCCCGAGACCCAGTACTTC

d_call: NA
j_call: TRBJ1-3
v_call: TRBV9
clone_size: NA
cdr3_aa: CASSVAGSGNTIYF
cdr3_nt: TGTGCCAGCAGCGTGGCAGGCTCTGGAAACACCATATATTTT

d_call: TRBD2
j_call: TRBJ2-3
v_call: TRBV4-3
clone_size: once
cdr3_aa: CASSQAVAGVDTQYF
cdr3_nt: TGCGCCAGCAGCCAAGCGGTAGCGGGAGTGGATACGCAGTATTTT

d_call: TRBD2
j_call: TRBJ2-3
v_call: TRBV4-2
clone_size: NA
cdr3_aa: CASSPRLAVPRTLSADTQYF
cdr3_nt: TGTGCCAGCAGCCCTCGACTAGCGGTTCCGCGTACCCTGTCCGCAGATACGCAGTATTTT

d_call: TRBD2
j_call: TRBJ2-1
v_call: TRBV7-9
clone_size: NA
cdr3_aa: CASSSNSGRSYNEQFF
cdr3_nt: TGTGCCAGCAGCTCTAACAGCGGGAGAAGTTACAATGAGCAGTTCTTC

d_call: NA
j_call: TRBJ2-1
v_call: TRBV27
clone_size: NA
cdr3_aa: CASSLWDYSGAEEQFF
cdr3_nt: TGTGCCAGCAGTTTATGGGATTACTCCGGAGCGGAGGAGCAGTTCTTC

d_call: NA
j_call: TRBJ2-7
v_call: TRBV28
clone_size: NA
cdr3_aa: CASSFRGAWYEQYF
cdr3_nt: TGTGCCAGCAGTTTTCGGGGGGCTTGGTACGAGCAGTACTTC

d_call: NA
j_call: TRBJ2-3
v_call: TRBV2
clone_size: NA
cdr3_aa: CASSVYSGADTQYF
cdr3_nt: TGTGCCAGCAGCGTCTATTCAGGGGCAGATACGCAGTATTTT

d_call: TRBD2
j_call: TRBJ2-3
v_call: TRBV6-5
clone_size: NA
cdr3_aa: CASSYGGGADTQYF
cdr3_nt: TGTGCCAGCAGTTACGGGGGAGGGGCAGATACGCAGTATTTT

d_call: NA
j_call: TRBJ2-7
v_call: TRBV5-4
clone_size: NA
cdr3_aa: CASSLNRGYEQYF
cdr3_nt: TGTGCCAGCAGCTTGAATCGGGGCTACGAGCAGTACTTC

d_call: TRBD1
j_call: TRBJ2-1
v_call: TRBV9
clone_size: NA
cdr3_aa: CASSYGQGPYNEQFF
cdr3_nt: TGTGCCAGCAGCTACGGACAGGGTCCTTACAATGAGCAGTTCTTC

d_call: NA
j_call: TRBJ2-1
v_call: TRBV27
clone_size: NA
cdr3_aa: CASSLSVEEQFF
cdr3_nt: TGTGCCAGCAGTTTATCCGTGGAGGAGCAGTTCTTC

d_call: NA
j_call: TRBJ2-1
v_call: TRBV5-1
clone_size: NA
cdr3_aa: CASSLETSREFF
cdr3_nt: TGCGCCAGCAGCTTGGAAACTAGCAGGGAGTTCTTC

d_call: TRBD2
j_call: TRBJ2-7
v_call: TRBV29-1
clone_size: once
cdr3_aa: CSARILAGGNEQYF
cdr3_nt: TGCAGCGCACGGATACTAGCGGGAGGCAACGAGCAGTACTTC

d_call: NA
j_call: TRBJ1-2
v_call: TRBV7-7
clone_size: NA
cdr3_aa: CASSFGVRGISNYGYTF
cdr3_nt: TGTGCTAGCAGTTTTGGGGTACGGGGGATTTCTAACTATGGCTACACCTTC

d_call: TRBD2
j_call: TRBJ2-1
v_call: TRBV5-6
clone_size: NA
cdr3_aa: CASSLVASGRRDEQFF
cdr3_nt: TGTGCCAGCAGCTTGGTGGCTAGCGGGAGACGGGATGAGCAGTTCTTC

d_call: NA
j_call: TRBJ2-7
v_call: TRBV7-2
clone_size: once
cdr3_aa: CASSAGQFSSYEQYF
cdr3_nt: TGTGCCAGCAGCGCAGGACAGTTTTCATCCTACGAGCAGTACTTC

d_call: NA
j_call: TRBJ1-5
v_call: TRBV10-2
clone_size: NA
cdr3_aa: CASSEISGGTQPQHF
cdr3_nt: TGCGCCAGCAGTGAGATCTCCGGCGGGACCCAGCCCCAGCATTTT

d_call: TRBD1
j_call: TRBJ1-6
v_call: TRBV10-3
clone_size: NA
cdr3_aa: CAISGGTAVSPLHF
cdr3_nt: TGTGCCATCAGTGGCGGGACAGCAGTTTCACCCCTCCACTTT

d_call: NA
j_call: TRBJ1-4
v_call: TRBV11-2
clone_size: NA
cdr3_aa: CASSSTRGTEKLFF
cdr3_nt: TGTGCCAGCAGCTCAACCAGGGGAACTGAAAAACTGTTTTTT

d_call: NA
j_call: TRBJ1-1
v_call: TRBV19
clone_size: once
cdr3_aa: CASRREVNTEAFF
cdr3_nt: TGTGCCAGTAGGAGGGAAGTGAACACTGAAGCTTTCTTT

d_call: NA
j_call: TRBJ2-3
v_call: TRBV9
clone_size: NA
cdr3_aa: CASSVAGVSTDTQYF
cdr3_nt: TGTGCCAGCAGCGTAGCGGGAGTTAGCACAGATACGCAGTATTTT

d_call: TRBD1
j_call: TRBJ2-5
v_call: TRBV7-2
clone_size: NA
cdr3_aa: CASSRDREETQYF
cdr3_nt: TGTGCCAGCAGCAGGGACAGGGAAGAGACCCAGTACTTC

d_call: TRBD1
j_call: TRBJ1-5
v_call: TRBV19
clone_size: NA
cdr3_aa: CASSRLPGQGDQPQHF
cdr3_nt: TGTGCCAGTAGCAGACTTCCGGGACAGGGCGATCAGCCCCAGCATTTT

d_call: TRBD2
j_call: TRBJ2-7
v_call: TRBV19
clone_size: NA
cdr3_aa: CASSILAGTTYEQYF
cdr3_nt: TGTGCCAGTAGTATACTAGCGGGTACTACCTACGAGCAGTACTTC

d_call: TRBD2
j_call: TRBJ2-7
v_call: TRBV5-6
clone_size: NA
cdr3_aa: CASSYPTSGRGEQYF
cdr3_nt: TGTGCCAGCAGTTACCCGACTAGCGGGAGAGGCGAGCAGTACTTC

d_call: TRBD2
j_call: TRBJ2-1
v_call: TRBV5-1
clone_size: NA
cdr3_aa: CASGPTSGYYNEQFF
cdr3_nt: TGCGCCAGCGGCCCTACTAGCGGGTACTACAATGAGCAGTTCTTC

d_call: NA
j_call: TRBJ1-2
v_call: TRBV19
clone_size: NA
cdr3_aa: CASSPQGDYGYTF
cdr3_nt: TGTGCCAGTAGCCCACAGGGTGACTATGGCTACACCTTC